The present entry profiles one T cell receptor (beta chain) with its context. This sample stems from a study of control samples from healthy donors and cancer patients. Assay used: immunoSEQ multiplex PCR; TCRdb lists only in-frame clones, some missing. The data show approximately 170,000 clones, about 93% seen once. V was clipped by 6 bases and J by 5 bases, with 20 bases between them. The CDR3 has 15 amino acids. Germline V gene sequence: CDR1 KGHSH, CDR2 LQKENI. The sample consisted of blood. The rearrangement links TRBV18 to TRBJ2-7, with a tentative D call TRBD1 (6 bases). The clonotype originates from a woman aged 30 to 39 in good health. CDR3 DNA: TGTGCCAGCTCCCTAACAGTACAGGGTCGAGACGAGCAGTACTTC. Its protein product is CASSLTVQGRDEQYF.